Sequencing of this TCR beta chain was carried out in a study of blood T cells in healthy people across ages. The CDR3 sequence is 14 residues long. Germline V gene data show CDR1 as SQVTM and CDR2 as ANQGSEA. The J segment lost 1 base and the V segment lost 7 bases, leaving 7 bases of the junction unmatched. Alongside a J-beta primer mix, a sample-barcoded 5' primer served in a second PCR lasting roughly 6 to 11 cycles. TCRdb reanalysed the 5' RACE reads using MiXCR and keeps one entry per CDR3 protein. The sample consists of 1.5 million or so distinct CDR3 sequences, approximately 39% of them appearing once.

The sequenced sample was blood. The clonotype was recovered from a woman aged 18 to 35 in good health. V usage is TRBV29-1 and J usage is TRBJ2-1; 7 nucleotides align to TRBD1. The CDR3 coding sequence is TGCAGCGAGTCTACAGGGGCTTCCTACAATGAGCAGTTCTTC. It is translated as CSESTGASYNEQFF.